This TCR beta chain was captured in a study of cytomegalovirus exposure and HLA in healthy donors. Whole-study results and caveats: Immune exposure data for these donors was limited to CMV serostatus. Per published reports, the classifier diagnosed cytomegalovirus status with high specificity and sensitivity. Presence/absence analyses assumed roughly uniform sequencing depth across donors.

V lost 2 bases and J 0 bases, leaving 10 bases between the germline ends. Germline lookup yields CDR1 LNHDA and CDR2 SQIVND (reference sequence). CDR3 length: 16 residues. Details on this clone: Its antigen is as yet unknown.

The PCR employed 60 Vbeta primers together with 13 Jbeta primers. Methods used by the authors: Around 10 million shared chains were among roughly 81 million unique TCR beta chains counted in a later analysis. Sequencing used immunoSEQ multiplex PCR; TCRdb keeps in-frame clones, though not all of them. The D gene and trimming were derived from the DNA, and the V and J assignments and clone size from that table. The repertoire includes about 160,000 clones, around 83% of them detected once, and over 4% sits in the top ten. V gene TRBV19 combines with J gene TRBJ1-4, with D possibly TRBD1 on 6 matching bases. Sequenced sample: PBMCs. The origin of this receptor is a middle-aged man in good health and CMV-seropositive. This chain's CDR3 is CASSIPGVATNEKLFF. The DNA of the CDR3 is TGTGCCAGTAGTATACCAGGGGTGGCAACTAATGAAAAACTGTTTTTT. Using reference TRBV19 and TRBJ1-4 for the parts outside the CDR3, the full variable domain is DGGITQSPKYLFRKEGQNVTLSCEQNLNHDAMYWYRQDPGQGLRLIYYSQIVNDFQKGDIAEGYSVSREKKESFPLTVTSAQKNPTAFYLCASSIPGVATNEKLFFGSGTQLSVL.